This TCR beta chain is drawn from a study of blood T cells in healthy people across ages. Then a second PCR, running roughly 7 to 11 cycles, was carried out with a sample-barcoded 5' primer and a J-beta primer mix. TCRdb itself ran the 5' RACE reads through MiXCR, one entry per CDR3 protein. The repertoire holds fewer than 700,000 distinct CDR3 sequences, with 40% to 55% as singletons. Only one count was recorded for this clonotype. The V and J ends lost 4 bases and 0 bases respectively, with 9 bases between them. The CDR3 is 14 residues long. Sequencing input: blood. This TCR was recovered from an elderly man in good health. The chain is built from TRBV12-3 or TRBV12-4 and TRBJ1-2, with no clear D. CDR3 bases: TGTGCCAGCAGTTCACAGAATTCTAACTATGGCTACACCTTC. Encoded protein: CASSSQNSNYGYTF.